This T cell receptor beta chain was recorded in a study of T-cell reconstitution after alpha-beta-depleted transplantation in children (dated by TCRdb to the mid-2010s). Looking at the study overall: Using TCR repertoire profiling, the study followed T-cell immune reconstitution in a quantitative way in children after TCRalphabeta/CD19-depleted allogeneic hematopoietic cell transplantation. Overall study results and their limits: The high TCRbeta diversity at day 60 in some patients was ascribed to recipient T cells and intrathymic progenitors that had survived conditioning. Hyperexpanded clone frequencies declined over subsequent months; after one year, T-cell counts and TCRbeta diversity were mostly attributed to newly produced T cells. Apparently early alphabetaT-cell count recovery about two months after transplant reportedly relied on only several hundred rapidly expanded clones derived from non-depleted graft cells.

This clonotype turned up a few times. It has no known antigen specificity. Within one base of it there is no much larger clone, and no base qualities were kept. The library was obtained by PCR. Sequenced on an Illumina HiSeq 2500. To normalize quantification of the TCRbeta repertoire, the TCR libraries were built with molecular barcoding that relied on unique molecular identifiers. TCRdb applied fastp at Q25 and MiXCR to the public reads, then kept only in-frame beta chains. Here each entry gathers all rows of one CDR3 protein and keeps the most common genes and DNA. Counted in this sample were hundreds of thousands of distinct CDR3 sequences; about an eighth of them appeared once. 2% to 2.5% of the sample lies in the top ten. In light of the paper, this sample's treatment or condition label describes: allogeneic hematopoietic cell transplantation with graft depleted of TCRalphabeta T cells and CD19 B cells. Transplant recipients were children who received TCRalphabeta/CD19-depleted allogeneic hematopoietic cell grafts.

This material consisted of PBMCs, mostly from graft donor cells, taken 360 days after TCRalphabeta/CD19-depleted stem cell transplant. The sequence was obtained from a male patient younger than 18 who had a stem cell transplant for acute myeloid leukemia, so the T cells may come from the graft donor.

CDR3 protein: CASSLKVAEAFF. The DNA is as follows: TGTGCCAGCAGTTTAAAAGTGGCTGAAGCTTTCTTT. The sequence links TRBV28 to TRBJ1-1; the D gene is unclear. Between the V and J ends, shortened by 2 bases and 6 bases respectively, the junction contains 7 bases. CDR3 length: 12 amino acids, cysteine to phenylalanine. Only CDR3 DNA remains: 36 bases, in frame from the first base. The germline V gene specifies MDHEN as CDR1 and SYDVKM as CDR2.